These 24 T cell receptor beta chains were all obtained from the same sample, sequenced in a study of PD-1 blockade in mismatch repair-deficient tumors. Libraries were prepared by immunoSEQ multiplex PCR; TCRdb keeps only in-frame clonotypes and omits some of them. Counted here are 120,000 or so clones, roughly 86% occurring once; the ten biggest clones make up 13%. Sample: peripheral blood, taken 44 weeks after starting pembrolizumab. These receptors originate from an adult with mismatch repair-deficient cancer.

This chain joins TRBV12-5 and TRBJ2-1, with 9 bases identical to TRBD2. The J segment lost 1 base and the V segment lost 0 bases, leaving 10 bases of the junction unmatched. Germline CDR1 is LGHNT and CDR2 is FRNRAP. This CDR3 is 19 amino acids long. CDR3 in DNA: TGTGCTAGTGGTTTGGTACTTAGTAGCGGGAGTCGGTCCTACAATGAGCAGTTCTTC. This codes for CASGLVLSSGSRSYNEQFF.

The chain has TRBV11-2 and TRBJ2-1, with D possibly TRBD2 on 5 matching bases. Trimming shortened V by 2 bases and J by 1 base, and 6 bases separated the two germline ends. CDR1 is SGHAT and CDR2 is FQNNGV in the germline V gene. The CDR3 consists of 14 residues. The CDR3 region has the DNA TGTGCCAGCAGCTTAAGCGGATCCTACAATGAGCAGTTCTTC. Its translation: CASSLSGSYNEQFF.

The table lists this clone with a count of one. The chain carries TRBV4-3 and TRBJ2-3; D remains ambiguous. V lost 1 base and J 6 bases, leaving 11 bases between the germline ends. Germline CDR1 and CDR2: LGHNA and YSLEER. The CDR3 extends over 14 amino acids. CDR3 residues: CASSQAGSADTQYF. The DNA for the CDR3 is TGCGCCAGCAGCCAAGCCGGGTCAGCCGATACGCAGTATTTT.

The chain combines TRBV10-3 with TRBJ2-7; D is undetermined. With 7 bases removed from V and 0 bases from J, the gap between germline ends came to 13 bases. The V gene's germline CDR1 is ENHRY and CDR2 SYGVKD. The CDR3 sequence is 14 residues long. The CDR3 protein is CAITRAESSYEQYF. The CDR3 DNA follows: TGTGCCATCACTAGGGCCGAAAGCTCCTACGAGCAGTACTTC.

This clone has a single count. The V call is TRBV7-8, the J call TRBJ2-7; D may be TRBD1 (6 bases). V gave up 5 bases and J gave up 4 bases, with 12 bases separating them. This CDR3 is 13 amino acids long. Germline V lookup: CDR1 SGHVS, CDR2 FQNEAQ. The CDR3 reads CASSITDRYEQYF. In nucleotides, the CDR3 is TGTGCCAGCAGCATAACGGACAGATACGAGCAGTACTTC.

The CDR3 spells CASSESRGSEQYF. The DNA for the CDR3 is TGCGCCAGCAGTGAGTCGAGGGGGAGCGAGCAGTACTTC. The V and J genes are TRBV10-2 and TRBJ2-7, with a weak D call TRBD1 (6 bases). Per germline, CDR1 WSHSY and CDR2 SAAADI. The CDR3 has 13 amino acids. V lost 0 bases and J lost 6, with 9 bases in between.

The genes are TRBV2 and TRBJ2-7; possibly TRBD1 for D (5 bases). Per germline, CDR1 SNHLY and CDR2 FYNNEI. V lost 3 bases and J lost 0, with 6 bases in between. There are 13 residues in the CDR3. In nucleotides, the CDR3 is TGTGCCAGCAGTGACACAGGCTCCTACGAGCAGTACTTC. Protein sequence: CASSDTGSYEQYF.

The chain combines TRBV4-3 with TRBJ1-2; no definite D call. The CDR3 sequence is 13 residues long. Per germline, CDR1 LGHNA and CDR2 YSLEER. V was clipped by 3 bases and J by 3 bases, with 8 bases between them. The CDR3 is CASSHGGHYGYTF. CDR3 nucleotide sequence: TGCGCCAGCAGCCACGGAGGGCACTATGGCTACACCTTC.

The V gene is TRBV18, the J gene TRBJ2-1; D not resolved. V lost 0 bases, J lost 5 bases, and 8 bases lay in between. The germline V gene encodes CDR1 KGHSH and CDR2 LQKENI. The CDR3 totals 14 residues. CDR3 DNA: TGTGCCAGCTCACCACCATCCAAGAACAATGAGCAGTTCTTC. Protein sequence: CASSPPSKNNEQFF. Together with reference TRBV18 and TRBJ2-1, the CDR3 gives the full variable domain: NAGVMQNPRHLVRRRGQEARLRCSPMKGHSHVYWYRQLPEEGLKFMVYLQKENIIDESGMPKERFSAEFPKEGPSILRIQQVVRGDSAAYFCASSPPSKNNEQFFGPGTRLTVL.

The chain couples TRBV11-2 to TRBJ1-1; 7 bases fit TRBD1. Germline assignment: CDR1 SGHAT and CDR2 FQNNGV. The V segment lost 0 bases and the J segment 4 bases; nucleotides outside the gene matches: 2. The CDR3 is 14 amino acids. CDR3 DNA sequence: TGTGCCAGCAGCTTAGAGGCAGGGGGCACTGAAGCTTTCTTT. Its protein is CASSLEAGGTEAFF. Looking up the rest from reference TRBV11-2 and TRBJ1-1 gives the full variable domain: EAGVAQSPRYKIIEKRQSVAFWCNPISGHATLYWYQQILGQGPKLLIQFQNNGVVDDSQLPKDRFSAERLKGVDSTLKIQPAKLEDSAVYLCASSLEAGGTEAFFGQGTRLTVV.

V is TRBV28 and J is TRBJ2-7, with TRBD1 matching over 9 bases. There are 17 residues in the CDR3. V lost 6 bases, J lost 3 bases, and 15 bases stayed unmatched. Germline loops: CDR1 MDHEN, CDR2 SYDVKM. The CDR3 loop reads CASSSRGAGTGYYEQYF. The DNA for the CDR3 is TGTGCCAGCAGCTCAAGAGGGGCCGGGACAGGGTACTACGAGCAGTACTTC. Together with reference TRBV28 and TRBJ2-7, the CDR3 gives the full variable domain: DVKVTQSSRYLVKRTGEKVFLECVQDMDHENMFWYRQDPGLGLRLIYFSYDVKMKEKGDIPEGYSVSREKKERFSLILESASTNQTSMYLCASSSRGAGTGYYEQYFGPGTRLTVT.

The rearrangement joins TRBV7-2 to TRBJ1-1; D remains ambiguous. The CDR3 totals 13 residues. V lost 5 bases, J lost 2 bases, and 9 bases lay in between. Germline V gene data show CDR1 as SGHTA and CDR2 as FQGNSA. The CDR3 reads CASSVVINTEAFF. The CDR3 DNA reads as TGTGCCAGCAGCGTGGTTATAAACACTGAAGCTTTCTTT.

The chain couples TRBV27 to TRBJ2-1, with TRBD2 matching over 10 bases. Germline V gene data show CDR1 as MNHEY and CDR2 as SMNVEV (reference sequence). With 4 bases clipped from V and 5 bases from J, the junction kept 8 bases outside the gene matches. The CDR3 runs 16 residues. The CDR3 DNA sequence: TGTGCCAGCAGTTCCCCCAGGACTAGCGGCAACAATGAGCAGTTCTTC. Amino acids: CASSSPRTSGNNEQFF.

This clone showed up just a few times. The V call is TRBV4-3, the J call TRBJ1-4; D is unresolved. Germline loops: CDR1 LGHNA, CDR2 YSLEER. This CDR3 has 14 amino acids. V was pared by 4 bases and J by 8 bases, with 14 bases between. The CDR3 nucleotides are TGCGCCAGCAGCCTGTCTCTAACGGGGGAAAAACTGTTTTTT. Translating gives CASSLSLTGEKLFF.

This chain uses TRBV4-1 with TRBJ2-7; D gene uncertain. The ends were cut back, 1 base at V and 2 bases at J, with 9 bases in the middle. Germline values: CDR1 MGHRA, CDR2 YSYEKL. The CDR3 consists of 14 residues. CDR3 loop: CASSQVLPTYEQYF. The CDR3 DNA reads as TGCGCCAGCAGCCAAGTTTTACCCACCTACGAGCAGTACTTC.

The gene calls are TRBV4-2 and TRBJ2-5, with D uncertain. The germline V gene encodes CDR1 LGHNA and CDR2 YNFKEQ. This CDR3 spans 15 amino acids. Trimming stripped 0 bases from V and 2 bases from J, with 10 bases between. The CDR3 is CASSQEDQIQETQYF. CDR3 nucleotide sequence: TGTGCCAGCAGCCAAGAGGACCAGATTCAAGAGACCCAGTACTTC.

The rearrangement links TRBV5-5 to TRBJ2-7, with 7 bases aligning to TRBD2. Losses at the gene ends were 1 base for V and 4 bases for J; bases not matched to a gene: 5. CDR1 and CDR2 (germline): SGHKS, YYEKEE (reference sequence). The CDR3 is made up of 14 amino acids. CDR3 DNA: TGTGCCAGCAGCTTGAAGCTAGCGGATTACGAGCAGTACTTC. Protein: CASSLKLADYEQYF. Based on the CDR3 plus reference TRBV5-5 and TRBJ2-7, the full variable domain is DAGVTQSPTHLIKTRGQQVTLRCSPISGHKSVSWYQQVLGQGPQFIFQYYEKEERGRGNFPDRFSARQFPNYSSELNVNALLLGDSALYLCASSLKLADYEQYFGPGTRLTVT.

This chain uses TRBV6-5 with TRBJ2-7, with TRBD2 matching 8 bases. Trimming took 5 bases from V and 5 from J; bases not matched to a gene: 5. This CDR3 has 13 residues. The germline V gene encodes CDR1 MNHEY and CDR2 SVGAGI. Here the CDR3 DNA reads TGTGCCAGCAGTGACGGGAGGGCCCACGAGCAGTACTTC. It specifies CASSDGRAHEQYF.

V is TRBV30 and J is TRBJ1-3; 7 bases are a match to TRBD1. V lost 0 bases and J lost 4; bases outside the gene matches: 9. The CDR3 consists of 16 residues. CDR1 and CDR2 (germline): GTSNPN, SVGIG (reference sequence). The CDR3 DNA reads as TGTGCCTGGAGTGTACCCTCGACAGGGACCGGAAACACCATATATTTT. Residues: CAWSVPSTGTGNTIYF.

The V call is TRBV28, the J call TRBJ2-6; perhaps D is TRBD1 or TRBD2 (5 bases each). Germline CDR1 MDHEN, CDR2 SYDVKM. CDR3 length: 16 amino acids. V lost 6 bases and J 2 bases, leaving 14 bases between the germline ends. In nucleotides, the CDR3 is TGTGCCAGCAGCCCGAGAGGGGAAGCTGGGGCCAACGTCCTGACTTTC. As protein: CASSPRGEAGANVLTF.

This clone was recorded a few times. The J gene is TRBJ2-7, the V gene TRBV5-1, with 7 bases fitting TRBD1. The CDR3 runs 15 residues. CDR1 is SGHRS, CDR2 YFSETQ, per germline. J gave up 0 bases and V 1 base, and 4 bases lay outside the gene matches. The chain's CDR3 is CASSLLGDSSYEQYF. As DNA, the CDR3 is TGCGCCAGCAGCTTGTTAGGGGACAGCTCCTACGAGCAGTACTTC. The whole variable domain, filled in from reference TRBV5-1 and TRBJ2-7, reads KAGVTQTPRYLIKTRGQQVTLSCSPISGHRSVSWYQQTPGQGLQFLFEYFSETQRNKGNFPGRFSGRQFSNSRSEMNVSTLELGDSALYLCASSLLGDSSYEQYFGPGTRLTVT.

The rearrangement uses TRBV18 and TRBJ2-1, with 7 bases identical to TRBD1. Germline assignment: CDR1 KGHSH and CDR2 LQKENI. The CDR3 has 12 residues. Trimming took 1 base from V and 9 from J; bases not matched to a gene: 0. CDR3 residues: CASSPQGAEQFF. Here the CDR3 DNA reads TGTGCCAGCTCACCACAGGGGGCTGAGCAGTTCTTC.

The chain carries TRBV4-3 and TRBJ2-5; tentative D call: TRBD2 (5 bases). Germline assignment: CDR1 LGHNA and CDR2 YSLEER. The CDR3 has 15 residues. Trimming took off 2 bases at V and 5 bases at J, with 15 bases between the two ends. The CDR3: CASSQHEGLGETQYF. CDR3 coding DNA: TGCGCCAGCAGCCAACATGAGGGCCTTGGGGAGACCCAGTACTTC.

In nucleotides, the CDR3 is TGTGCCAGTAGTACCTCTAGCGCCTCCGAGCAGTACTTC. Translating it yields CASSTSSASEQYF. The chain carries TRBV19 and TRBJ2-7, with a tentative D call TRBD2 (6 bases). Germline values: CDR1 LNHDA, CDR2 SQIVND (reference sequence). CDR3 length: 13 amino acids. V lost 4 bases and J lost 6, with 13 bases in between.